This is a list of T cell receptor beta chains from one sample in a study of identical twins. TCRdb reprocessed the 5' RACE reads via MiXCR and lists one record per CDR3 protein. Among about 660,000 distinct CDR3 sequences, approximately 9% were seen once, and the ten largest hold 0.85% to 1%. These sequences were also reported in another study, on yellow fever vaccine responses in identical twins.

The sample taken for sequencing was PBMCs. The origin of the receptors is a woman under 30 in good health. Both conserved end residues are part of each CDR3. The order of the fields is V gene, D gene, clone size, J gene, CDR3 protein, CDR3 DNA. The D gene is left open where the match is weak. A clone size is listed for some rows: how often the clone was seen (once, few, many), or a class if it is expanded.

V gene: TRBV5-6
D gene: TRBD1
clone size: -
J gene: TRBJ1-2
CDR3 protein: CASSIGQGHYGYTF
CDR3 DNA: TGTGCCAGCAGCATAGGACAGGGGCACTATGGCTACACCTTC

V gene: TRBV7-9
D gene: TRBD2
clone size: few
J gene: TRBJ2-3
CDR3 protein: CASSLLAGVFTDTQYF
CDR3 DNA: TGTGCCAGCAGCTTACTAGCGGGTGTATTTACAGATACGCAGTATTTT

V gene: TRBV29-1
D gene: TRBD2
clone size: many
J gene: TRBJ2-5
CDR3 protein: CSVDPSGEETQYF
CDR3 DNA: TGCAGCGTTGACCCTAGCGGGGAAGAGACCCAGTACTTC

V gene: TRBV7-7
D gene: TRBD2
clone size: -
J gene: TRBJ2-1
CDR3 protein: CASSDLGGVNEQFF
CDR3 DNA: TGTGCTAGCAGCGACCTTGGGGGGGTCAATGAGCAGTTCTTC

V gene: TRBV3-1
D gene: -
clone size: few
J gene: TRBJ2-7
CDR3 protein: CASSQDSGRGEQYF
CDR3 DNA: TGTGCCAGCAGCCAAGACTCAGGGCGTGGCGAGCAGTACTTC

V gene: TRBV5-5
D gene: -
clone size: few
J gene: TRBJ2-3
CDR3 protein: CASSLVGKTDTQYF
CDR3 DNA: TGTGCCAGCAGCTTGGTTGGTAAGACAGATACGCAGTATTTT

V gene: TRBV11-2
D gene: -
clone size: -
J gene: TRBJ2-7
CDR3 protein: CASSIRTEAYYEQYF
CDR3 DNA: TGTGCCAGCAGCATCCGGACAGAAGCTTACTACGAGCAGTACTTC

V gene: TRBV6-1
D gene: -
clone size: few
J gene: TRBJ2-7
CDR3 protein: CASRIRGSYEQYF
CDR3 DNA: TGTGCCAGCAGGATCAGGGGCTCCTACGAGCAGTACTTC

V gene: TRBV6-1
D gene: TRBD2
clone size: few
J gene: TRBJ2-3
CDR3 protein: CASRRGDNTDTQYF
CDR3 DNA: TGTGCCAGCAGGCGGGGGGACAACACAGATACGCAGTATTTT

V gene: TRBV4-1
D gene: TRBD2
clone size: -
J gene: TRBJ2-5
CDR3 protein: CASSRGLAGVQETQYF
CDR3 DNA: TGCGCCAGCAGCCGTGGACTAGCGGGGGTACAAGAGACCCAGTACTTC

V gene: TRBV6-1
D gene: -
clone size: few
J gene: TRBJ1-4
CDR3 protein: CASSPILTNEKLFF
CDR3 DNA: TGTGCCAGCAGTCCAATTTTAACTAATGAAAAACTGTTTTTT

V gene: TRBV5-1
D gene: TRBD2
clone size: -
J gene: TRBJ2-3
CDR3 protein: CASSPGTSTHWDTQYF
CDR3 DNA: TGCGCCAGCAGCCCCGGGACTAGTACGCATTGGGATACGCAGTATTTT

V gene: TRBV10-3
D gene: -
clone size: -
J gene: TRBJ1-2
CDR3 protein: CAISEQTGPYGYTF
CDR3 DNA: TGTGCCATCAGTGAGCAGACAGGACCTTATGGCTACACCTTC

V gene: TRBV5-6
D gene: TRBD1
clone size: -
J gene: TRBJ2-5
CDR3 protein: CASSMDRGGGETQYF
CDR3 DNA: TGTGCCAGCAGCATGGACAGGGGCGGTGGAGAGACCCAGTACTTC

V gene: TRBV5-1
D gene: -
clone size: few
J gene: TRBJ2-7
CDR3 protein: CASSSVHSYEQYF
CDR3 DNA: TGCGCCAGCAGCTCCGTACACTCCTACGAGCAGTACTTC

V gene: TRBV12-3/TRBV12-4
D gene: TRBD1
clone size: many
J gene: TRBJ1-5
CDR3 protein: CASSSGQGEGPQHF
CDR3 DNA: TGTGCCAGCAGTTCCGGACAGGGCGAAGGGCCCCAGCATTTT

V gene: TRBV4-3
D gene: TRBD1
clone size: many
J gene: TRBJ1-2
CDR3 protein: CASSQEGGNYGYTF
CDR3 DNA: TGCGCCAGCAGCCAAGAAGGGGGCAACTATGGCTACACCTTC

V gene: TRBV7-2
D gene: TRBD1
clone size: few
J gene: TRBJ2-7
CDR3 protein: CASSPSVRQGDEQYF
CDR3 DNA: TGTGCCAGCAGCCCAAGTGTCCGACAGGGAGACGAGCAGTACTTC

V gene: TRBV12-3/TRBV12-4
D gene: -
clone size: -
J gene: TRBJ2-7
CDR3 protein: CASSSPRQGGSYEQYF
CDR3 DNA: TGTGCCAGCAGTTCCCCCCGGCAGGGGGGCTCCTACGAGCAGTACTTC

V gene: TRBV6-2/TRBV6-3
D gene: -
clone size: few
J gene: TRBJ2-5
CDR3 protein: CASLGGQIQETQYF
CDR3 DNA: TGTGCCAGCCTAGGAGGACAGATCCAAGAGACCCAGTACTTC

V gene: TRBV29-1
D gene: TRBD2
clone size: few
J gene: TRBJ2-2
CDR3 protein: CSVYKREGTGELFF
CDR3 DNA: TGCAGCGTTTACAAGCGGGAGGGTACCGGGGAGCTGTTTTTT

V gene: TRBV7-8
D gene: -
clone size: many
J gene: TRBJ2-7
CDR3 protein: CASSLGAREYEQYF
CDR3 DNA: TGTGCCAGCAGCTTAGGGGCCAGGGAATACGAGCAGTACTTC

V gene: TRBV5-1
D gene: TRBD1
clone size: few
J gene: TRBJ2-1
CDR3 protein: CASSPGGFSYNEQFF
CDR3 DNA: TGCGCCAGCAGCCCAGGGGGCTTTTCCTACAATGAGCAGTTCTTC

V gene: TRBV3-1
D gene: TRBD1
clone size: -
J gene: TRBJ2-7
CDR3 protein: CASRRTPGQGYEQYF
CDR3 DNA: TGTGCCAGCAGGCGAACCCCCGGACAGGGCTACGAGCAGTACTTC

V gene: TRBV29-1
D gene: TRBD2
clone size: few
J gene: TRBJ2-1
CDR3 protein: CSVPASGLNEQFF
CDR3 DNA: TGCAGCGTTCCCGCTAGCGGGCTCAATGAGCAGTTCTTC

V gene: TRBV5-5
D gene: TRBD1
clone size: -
J gene: TRBJ2-7
CDR3 protein: CATGTGGHEQYF
CDR3 DNA: TGTGCCACCGGGACAGGGGGCCACGAGCAGTACTTC

V gene: TRBV4-3
D gene: -
clone size: few
J gene: TRBJ2-3
CDR3 protein: CASSPEPGASSTDTQYF
CDR3 DNA: TGCGCCAGCAGCCCGGAGCCGGGGGCTAGCAGCACAGATACGCAGTATTTT

V gene: TRBV6-2/TRBV6-3
D gene: -
clone size: few
J gene: TRBJ2-7
CDR3 protein: CASSYDPVYEQYF
CDR3 DNA: TGTGCCAGCAGTTACGACCCTGTCTACGAGCAGTACTTC

V gene: TRBV7-2
D gene: -
clone size: few
J gene: TRBJ2-6
CDR3 protein: CASSPQWSGANVLTF
CDR3 DNA: TGTGCCAGCAGCCCGCAGTGGTCTGGGGCCAACGTCCTGACTTTC

V gene: TRBV20-1
D gene: -
clone size: -
J gene: TRBJ2-1
CDR3 protein: CSAPDPIRPYNEQFF
CDR3 DNA: TGCAGTGCCCCGGACCCGATACGCCCCTACAATGAGCAGTTCTTC

V gene: TRBV28
D gene: -
clone size: -
J gene: TRBJ1-1
CDR3 protein: CASRRGSTEAFF
CDR3 DNA: TGTGCCAGCAGGCGGGGGAGCACTGAAGCTTTCTTT

V gene: TRBV20-1
D gene: -
clone size: -
J gene: TRBJ2-1
CDR3 protein: CSARAKDEQFF
CDR3 DNA: TGCAGTGCTAGGGCAAAAGATGAGCAGTTCTTC

V gene: TRBV29-1
D gene: TRBD2
clone size: -
J gene: TRBJ2-3
CDR3 protein: CSVEEPAGGPSNTQYF
CDR3 DNA: TGCAGCGTTGAAGAACCAGCGGGAGGGCCTTCAAATACGCAGTATTTT

V gene: TRBV10-3
D gene: -
clone size: few
J gene: TRBJ2-7
CDR3 protein: CAISDYSYEQYF
CDR3 DNA: TGTGCCATCAGTGACTACTCCTACGAGCAGTACTTC

V gene: TRBV5-1
D gene: -
clone size: many
J gene: TRBJ2-5
CDR3 protein: CASSPGLGGSETQYF
CDR3 DNA: TGCGCCAGCAGCCCAGGACTGGGGGGCTCGGAGACCCAGTACTTC

V gene: TRBV10-2
D gene: -
clone size: many
J gene: TRBJ1-2
CDR3 protein: CASSPQGNYGYTF
CDR3 DNA: TGCGCCAGCAGCCCCCAGGGGAACTATGGCTACACCTTC

V gene: TRBV15
D gene: TRBD1
clone size: -
J gene: TRBJ2-3
CDR3 protein: CATSRDRTGGIDTQYF
CDR3 DNA: TGTGCCACCAGCAGAGATCGGACAGGGGGCATAGATACGCAGTATTTT

V gene: TRBV3-1
D gene: TRBD2
clone size: -
J gene: TRBJ2-1
CDR3 protein: CASRGLAPEEQFF
CDR3 DNA: TGTGCCAGCAGGGGACTAGCCCCCGAGGAGCAGTTCTTC